The 2 T cell receptor beta chains below all came from one sample that was sequenced in a study of graft-versus-host responses after intestinal transplantation (dated by TCRdb to the early 2020s). What these receptors recognize is not known. Explained via the paper, the time point label denotes: cells obtained before transplantation from donor or recipient. The library was produced with the immunoSEQ multiplex PCR assay. TCRdb obtained this table from immuneACCESS and retained in-frame rearrangements with V and J assigned. These tables miss some clones; where compared with another copy, unresolved V genes account for less than half of the shortfall, and the remainder is unexplained. For this sample there are 85,000 to 90,000 clones; 85% to 95% appear just once. Together, the top ten hold under 0.4% of the sample. The sample consisted of unstimulated CD4+ T cells sorted from spleen or lymph node cells, taken before transplant. The source is a human donor who was the organ donor for an intestinal transplant.

V usage is TRBV30 and J usage is TRBJ2-3; 8 bases map to TRBD2. Germline CDR1 is GTSNPN and CDR2 is SVGIG (reference sequence). The CDR3 loop spans 15 amino acids. Trimming at V came to 2 bases and at J to 7 bases, leaving 11 bases not matched to a gene. CDR3 nucleotide sequence: TGTGCCTGGAGTTGGCGGGGGGAGAGAGTATATACGCAGTATTTT. This codes for CAWSWRGERVYTQYF.

The chain is built from TRBV5-4 and TRBJ2-3; D perhaps matches TRBD2 (6 bases). V lost 0 bases to trimming and J lost 2 bases, with 13 bases between them. Per germline, CDR1 SGHNT and CDR2 YYREEE (reference sequence). This CDR3 is built from 16 residues. The chain's CDR3 is CASSLAVPRDTDTQYF. CDR3 DNA: TGTGCCAGCAGCTTGGCGGTACCGCGGGACACAGATACGCAGTATTTT.